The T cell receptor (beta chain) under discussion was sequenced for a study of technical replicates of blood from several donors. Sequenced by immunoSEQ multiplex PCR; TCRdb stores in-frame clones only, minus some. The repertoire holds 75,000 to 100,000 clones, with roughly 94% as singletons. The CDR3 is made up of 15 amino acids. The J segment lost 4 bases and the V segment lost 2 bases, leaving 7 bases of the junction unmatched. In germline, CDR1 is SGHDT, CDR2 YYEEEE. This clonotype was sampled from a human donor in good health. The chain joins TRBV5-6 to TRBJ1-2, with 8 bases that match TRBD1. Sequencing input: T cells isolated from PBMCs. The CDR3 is CASSFLTGDFYGYTF. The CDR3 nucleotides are TGTGCCAGCAGCTTCCTGACAGGGGACTTCTATGGCTACACCTTC.